The subject of this entry is one T cell receptor beta chain. Its antigen is not identified. Per germline, CDR1 ENHRY and CDR2 SYGVKD. V lost 6 bases to trimming and J lost 6 bases; unmatched junction nucleotides: 6. The CDR3 totals 16 residues. The data originate from a study of CD8 T cells in Susac syndrome. General study results and limits: The study conceded that relatively few individuals underwent its TCR sequencing and HLA analysis.

From blood CD8+ and CD4+ T cells, TCR beta sequences were generated. TEMRA cells were FACS-enriched, and CD8+ and CD4+ T cells were isolated negatively. Random hexamers were used to reverse transcribe roughly 0.5 to 1 ug of RNA. Amplification of TCR beta CDR3 used immunoSEQ multiplex PCR across 54 Vbeta and 13 Jbeta. TCRdb processed the immunoSEQ multiplex PCR reads anew with MiXCR; each CDR3 protein has one entry. The sample records a few hundred thousand distinct CDR3 sequences, roughly 96% being singletons. V gene TRBV10-3 combines with J gene TRBJ1-6; 12 nucleotides match TRBD1. This clonotype was obtained from a human donor with multiple sclerosis. Sequencing used CD4+ T cells from PBMCs. CDR3: CAIRGTGGAINSPLHF. The DNA for the CDR3 is TGTGCCATCAGGGGGACAGGGGGCGCCATTAATTCACCCCTCCACTTT.